These 18 T cell receptor beta chains were sequenced from one sample in a study of blood T cell repertoires in COVID-19. Here immunoSEQ multiplex PCR was the method, and the copy in TCRdb shows in-frame clones only, minus some. Here the sample spans under 300,000 clones, just under 85% being singletons. Sequencing input: peripheral blood. These receptors all stem from an older woman with active or convalescent COVID-19.

This clone showed up many times. V and J are TRBV6-4 and TRBJ1-2; 8 bases line up with TRBD1. The CDR3 sequence is 15 residues long. Trimming at V came to 3 bases and at J to 5 bases, leaving 8 bases not matched to a gene. The germline V gene encodes CDR1 MRHNA and CDR2 SNTAGT. CDR3 DNA sequence: TGTGCCAGCAGTGATACGGGACAGGCCCTTTATGGCTACACCTTC. Amino acids: CASSDTGQALYGYTF.

V and J are TRBV25-1 and TRBJ1-5; D is perhaps TRBD1 (6 bases). In germline, CDR1 is MGHDK, CDR2 SYGVNS. The V and J ends lost 1 base and 0 bases respectively, with 16 bases between them. CDR3 length: 18 residues. The CDR3 region has the DNA TGTGCCAGCAGTGAATGGGGGGGCCCCATCTATAGCAATCAGCCCCAGCATTTT. The encoded protein is CASSEWGGPIYSNQPQHF.

With respect to this clone: The sample holds other DNA sequences that translate to the same CDR3. This chain joins TRBV5-1 and TRBJ2-2; D may be TRBD1 (6 bases). This CDR3 has 15 residues. The germline V gene encodes CDR1 SGHRS and CDR2 YFSETQ. Trimming stripped 0 bases from V and 5 bases from J, with 11 bases between. CDR3 region: CASSLDRVDTGELFF. DNA for the CDR3: TGCGCCAGCAGCTTGGACAGGGTGGATACCGGGGAGCTGTTTTTT.

The genes are TRBV4-1 and TRBJ2-7; 7 nucleotides align to TRBD1. CDR3 size: 13 residues. The germline V gene encodes CDR1 MGHRA and CDR2 YSYEKL. With V trimmed by 4 bases and J by 6 bases, 6 bases remained unmatched. CDR3 loop: CASSPDRAREQYF. DNA of the CDR3: TGCGCCAGCAGCCCCGACAGGGCGCGCGAGCAGTACTTC.

The chain links TRBV4-2 to TRBJ2-3; D is possibly TRBD2 (6 bases). Trimming shortened V by 2 bases and J by 5 bases, and 14 bases separated the two germline ends. The germline CDR1 and CDR2 sequences are LGHNA and YNFKEQ. This CDR3 has 15 residues. The CDR3 is CASSQQLAFKDTQYF. The CDR3 nucleotides are TGTGCCAGCAGCCAACAACTAGCATTTAAAGATACGCAGTATTTT.

The genes are TRBV5-1 and TRBJ2-7; 12 nucleotides line up with TRBD2. J gave up 7 bases and V 6 bases, and 5 bases lay outside the gene matches. CDR3 length: 13 residues. Germline loops: CDR1 SGHRS, CDR2 YFSETQ. CDR3 region: CASTRLAGAEQYF. The CDR3 DNA reads as TGCGCCAGCACGAGACTAGCGGGAGCAGAGCAGTACTTC.

The rearrangement links TRBV6-5 to TRBJ2-5; a weak D match, TRBD2 (5 bases). The CDR3 loop spans 15 amino acids. Per germline, CDR1 MNHEY and CDR2 SVGAGI. V was shortened by 11 bases and J by 5 bases, with 24 bases between the two germline ends. CDR3 in DNA: TGTGCCGCCTCCACAAGCGGTATCCATGGGGAGACCCAGTACTTC. Its protein product is CAASTSGIHGETQYF.

The CDR3 coding sequence is TGTGCCAGCAGCTTAACAGCTGTCTATGGCTACACCTTC. Encoded protein: CASSLTAVYGYTF. The V call is TRBV7-9, the J call TRBJ1-2, with D unclear. With 2 bases removed from V and 4 bases from J, the gap between germline ends came to 8 bases. This CDR3 region has 13 residues. CDR1 and CDR2 (germline): SEHNR, FQNEAQ (reference sequence).

The CDR3 is CASAMNPRVGNEKLFF. CDR3 nucleotides: TGCGCCAGCGCCATGAATCCCCGGGTTGGGAATGAAAAACTGTTTTTT. This chain joins TRBV4-1 and TRBJ1-4; D not certain. Germline CDR1 MGHRA, CDR2 YSYEKL. This CDR3 comprises 16 residues. V was pared by 8 bases and J by 5 bases, with 21 bases between.

This chain connects TRBV3-1 (or the pseudogene TRBV3-2) to TRBJ2-5, with TRBD2 matching over 14 bases. The CDR3 loop spans 15 amino acids. J was trimmed by 5 bases and V by 6 bases; bases with no gene match: 5. The germline gives CDR1 LGHDT, CDR2 YNNKEL (reference sequence). CDR3 loop: CASSRGLAGEETQYF. CDR3 bases: TGTGCCAGCAGTAGGGGACTAGCGGGAGAGGAGACCCAGTACTTC.

The rearrangement uses TRBV7-8 and TRBJ2-2; D ambiguous. V lost 9 bases, J lost 2 bases, and 7 bases lay in between. The germline gives CDR1 SGHVS, CDR2 FQNEAQ. The CDR3 runs 12 residues. The CDR3 reads CASTENTGELFF. The CDR3 coding sequence is TGTGCCAGTACAGAAAACACCGGGGAGCTGTTTTTT.

As regards this clone: Other DNA sequences of this sample code for an identical CDR3. The CDR3 bases are TGTGCCAGCAGCGGGACAGGGGGAACTGAAGCTTTCTTT. Its protein is CASSGTGGTEAFF. This chain joins TRBV7-9 and TRBJ1-1; TRBD1 agrees at 11 bases. Germline CDR1 and CDR2: SEHNR and FQNEAQ (reference sequence). Unmatched junction bases numbered 1, after V lost 5 bases and J lost 5 bases. This CDR3 contains 13 residues. The full variable domain, with the rest looked up from reference TRBV7-9 and TRBJ1-1, is DTGVSQNPRHKITKRGQNVTFRCDPISEHNRLYWYRQTLGQGPEFLTYFQNEAQLEKSRLLSDRFSAERPKGSFSTLEIQRTEQGDSAMYLCASSGTGGTEAFFGQGTRLTVV.

V usage is TRBV2 and J usage is TRBJ2-5, with D uncertain. Germline lookup yields CDR1 SNHLY and CDR2 FYNNEI. The CDR3 runs 14 residues. V was trimmed by 0 bases and J by 2 bases, leaving 7 bases between them. CDR3 protein: CASSEASLQETQYF. CDR3 in DNA: TGTGCCAGCAGTGAAGCGTCCCTACAAGAGACCCAGTACTTC.

The gene calls are TRBV2 and TRBJ1-3, with a possible D match to TRBD1 (6 bases). CDR1 is SNHLY and CDR2 is FYNNEI in the germline V gene. CDR3 size: 14 residues. Trimming took off 2 bases at V and 5 bases at J, with 10 bases between the two ends. The CDR3 DNA is TGTGCCAGCAGTGAAAGGACAGTAAGAAACACCATATATTTT. It yields the protein CASSERTVRNTIYF.

This chain joins TRBV7-9 and TRBJ2-3, with TRBD2 matching 7 bases. Germline lookup yields CDR1 SEHNR and CDR2 FQNEAQ (reference sequence). CDR3 length: 15 amino acids. After removal of 5 bases from V and 6 bases from J, the junction contained 11 bases not matched to a gene. CDR3 coding DNA: TGTGCCAGCAGCCCAGCGCCGGGAGGAGGGGATACGCAGTATTTT. This translates into CASSPAPGGGDTQYF.

The CDR3 bases are TGTGCTAGTGGCCAAGGACAGGGGAACACTGAAGCTTTCTTT. Translation gives CASGQGQGNTEAFF. V is TRBV12-5 and J is TRBJ1-1; 8 bases agree with TRBD1. The CDR3 spans 14 residues. V was clipped by 6 bases and J by 1 base; unmatched bases: 4. Germline V lookup: CDR1 LGHNT, CDR2 FRNRAP.

This sequence joins TRBV3-1 (or the pseudogene TRBV3-2) and TRBJ1-2; 8 nucleotides align to TRBD1. The CDR3 totals 14 residues. The germline V gene encodes CDR1 LGHDT and CDR2 YNNKEL (reference sequence). Losses at the gene ends were 9 bases for V and 0 bases for J; bases not matched to a gene: 6. CDR3 region: CASSKGQANYGYTF. In nucleotides, the CDR3 is TGTGCCAGTTCAAAGGGACAGGCTAACTATGGCTACACCTTC.

The gene calls are TRBV9 and TRBJ1-1; D not resolved. Germline CDR1 is SGDLS and CDR2 is YYNGEE. CDR3 length equals 13 residues. Trimming shortened V by 2 bases and J by 2 bases, and 7 bases separated the two germline ends. CDR3 sequence reads: CASSVQQNTEAFF. The CDR3 nucleotides read TGTGCCAGCAGCGTCCAACAAAACACTGAAGCTTTCTTT.